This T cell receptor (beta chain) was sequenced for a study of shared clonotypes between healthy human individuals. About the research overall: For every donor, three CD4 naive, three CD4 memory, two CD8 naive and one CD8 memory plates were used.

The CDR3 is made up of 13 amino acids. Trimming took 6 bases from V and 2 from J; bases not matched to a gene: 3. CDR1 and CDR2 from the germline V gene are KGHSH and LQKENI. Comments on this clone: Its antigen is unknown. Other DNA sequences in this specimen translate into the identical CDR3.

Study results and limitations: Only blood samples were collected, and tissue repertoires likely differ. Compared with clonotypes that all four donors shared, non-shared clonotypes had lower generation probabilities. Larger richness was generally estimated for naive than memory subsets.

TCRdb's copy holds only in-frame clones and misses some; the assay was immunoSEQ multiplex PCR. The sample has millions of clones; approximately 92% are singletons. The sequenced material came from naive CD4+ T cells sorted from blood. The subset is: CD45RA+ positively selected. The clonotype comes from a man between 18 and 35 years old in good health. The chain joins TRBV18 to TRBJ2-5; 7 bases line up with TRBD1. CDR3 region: CASSGQLQETQYF. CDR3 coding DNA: TGTGCCAGCTCGGGACAGCTACAAGAGACCCAGTACTTC.